A selection of T cell receptor beta chains follows, all from one sample in a study of blood T cell repertoires in COVID-19. Sequenced by immunoSEQ multiplex PCR; TCRdb stores in-frame clones only, minus some. In the table there are about 100,000 clones, about 80% of which are singletons. Sequenced material: peripheral blood. These receptors came from a woman in her sixties or seventies with acute or convalescent COVID-19. Both conserved end residues are trimmed from each CDR3. Not all rows give a size; the values are once, few, many and, for expanded clones, a class.

>NA|TRBV5-1
ASSFPPITQY
>NA|TRBV4-1
ASSQQTEYTQY
>NA|TRBV6-5
ASSSTTGTGIYEQY
>NA|TRBV3-1/TRBV3-2
ASSQVDRGPGDTQY
>NA|TRBV5-4
ASSLDRGANEKLF
>NA|TRBV6-5
ASSPTGDTEAF
>NA|TRBV7-8
ASSLDSTGELF
>many|TRBV6-5
ASRTGGGQPQH
>NA|TRBV30
AWSQDRGPQPQH
>NA|TRBV9
ASSDPRGGGAF
>NA|TRBV7-8
ASTVSSYNSPLH
>once|TRBV19
ASSLPGGNQPQH
>few|TRBV14
ASSPRGGTEAF
>NA|TRBV2
ASNGLAGGTDTQY
>few|TRBV3-1/TRBV3-2
ASSRGFTEAF
>NA|TRBV7-2
ASSLDFLAPQH
>NA|TRBV19
ASSSLQGNTGELF
>once|TRBV7-2
ASSFQGLQETQY
>NA|TRBV6-5
ASSYKPTAGGYT
>NA|TRBV7-2
ASSISGQEDSPLH
>NA|TRBV19
ASSIDNRDEQY
>NA|TRBV3-1/TRBV3-2
ASSQRDRGPNEQF
>once|TRBV29-1
SVEAGNSGANVLT
>NA|TRBV10-3
AISVEENYGYT
>NA|TRBV18
ASSIQGQGAAYGYT
>NA|TRBV19
ASRTRSNTGELF
>NA|TRBV19
ASSQVQETQY
>NA|TRBV25-1
ASSEQGNQPQH
>once|TRBV5-1
ASSPRISTEAF
>NA|TRBV6-5
ASRSMRGEQY
>NA|TRBV5-1
ASSPRQGNGNTEAF
>few|TRBV5-6
ASSLDIRSANYGYT
>NA|TRBV5-1
ASSLPGVGNSGANVLT
>NA|TRBV12-3/TRBV12-4
ASSSGGTDTQY
>few|TRBV7-2
ASSLARTSGYTDTQY
>NA|TRBV4-1
ASSPQRGYTDTQY
>NA|TRBV30
AWSDGPPYSGNTIY
>once|TRBV28
ASSAQGANTEAF
>NA|TRBV4-1
ASSQEEGGRGHGYT
>NA|TRBV30
AWGGQGDSPLH
>NA|TRBV6-5
ASILTALSEQY
>few|TRBV5-1
ASSLGTGGNQPQH
>NA|TRBV7-9
ASSFGETQY
>NA|TRBV30
AWGLAGDYNEQF
>NA|TRBV20-1
SASNLNTEAF
>NA|TRBV21-1
ASSKRVDRGPNGELF
>NA|TRBV10-2
ASSELPTWVAGVNTGELF
>NA|TRBV5-6
ASSFGTGVDTQY
>NA|TRBV7-2
ASSLGQGASTDTQY
>NA|TRBV28
ASGTGGDGNQPQH
>NA|TRBV5-4
ASSWYSGTAGNTIY
>NA|TRBV6-5
ASMGQGRNQPQH
>NA|TRBV7-9
ASSTTGSGNTIY
>NA|TRBV5-1
ASSRGQPSYEQY
>once|TRBV30
ASAGISTDTQY